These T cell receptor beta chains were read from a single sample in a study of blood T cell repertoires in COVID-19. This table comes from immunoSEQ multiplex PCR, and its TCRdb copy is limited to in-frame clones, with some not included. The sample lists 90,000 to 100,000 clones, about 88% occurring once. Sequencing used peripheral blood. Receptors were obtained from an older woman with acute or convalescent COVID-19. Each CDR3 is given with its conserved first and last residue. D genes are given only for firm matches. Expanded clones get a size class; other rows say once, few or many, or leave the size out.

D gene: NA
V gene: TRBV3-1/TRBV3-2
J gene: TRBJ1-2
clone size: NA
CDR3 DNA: TGTGCCAGCAGCCAAGTGGAGCGCTACACCTTC
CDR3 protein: CASSQVERYTF

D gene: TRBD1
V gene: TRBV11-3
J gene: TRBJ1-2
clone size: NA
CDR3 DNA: TGTGCCAGCAGCGAACGAGGGGGCGCTAACTATGGCTACACCTTC
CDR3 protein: CASSERGGANYGYTF

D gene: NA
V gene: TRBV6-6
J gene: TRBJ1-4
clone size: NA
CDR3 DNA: TGTGCCAGCAGTTACTCAGGCGCAGGGAATGAAAAACTGTTTTTT
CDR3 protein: CASSYSGAGNEKLFF

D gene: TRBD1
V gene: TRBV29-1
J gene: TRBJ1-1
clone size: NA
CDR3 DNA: TGCAGCGCCGGACAGGAATTAAACACTGAAGCTTTCTTT
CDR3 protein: CSAGQELNTEAFF

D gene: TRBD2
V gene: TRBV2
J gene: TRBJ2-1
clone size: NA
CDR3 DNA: TGTGCCAGCAGTGAAAAGGTGGGACTAGCGGGGGCCTCCTACAATGAGCAGTTCTTC
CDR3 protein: CASSEKVGLAGASYNEQFF

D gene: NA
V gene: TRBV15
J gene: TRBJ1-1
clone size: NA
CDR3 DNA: TGTGCCACCAGCCCCCGAAACACAGGGATGGGGGCTGAAGCTTTCTTT
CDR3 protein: CATSPRNTGMGAEAFF

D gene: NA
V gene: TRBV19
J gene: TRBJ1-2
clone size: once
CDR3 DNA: TGTGCCAGTAGTGGCCCGACAGAAAACTATGGCTACACCTTC
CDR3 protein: CASSGPTENYGYTF

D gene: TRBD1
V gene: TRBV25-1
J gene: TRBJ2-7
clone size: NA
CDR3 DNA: TGTGCCAGCAAGGGACAGGGGGGCGAGCAGTACTTC
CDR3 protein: CASKGQGGEQYF

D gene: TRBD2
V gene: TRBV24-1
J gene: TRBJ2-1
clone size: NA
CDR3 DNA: TGTGCCACCAGTGACACCGGGACTAGCGGGGGTCGGAATGAGCAGTTCTTC
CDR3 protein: CATSDTGTSGGRNEQFF

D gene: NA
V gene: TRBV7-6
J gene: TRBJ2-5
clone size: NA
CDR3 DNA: TGTGCCAGCAGCTTAATCACAGGGAGAGGGGAGACCCAGTACTTC
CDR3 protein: CASSLITGRGETQYF

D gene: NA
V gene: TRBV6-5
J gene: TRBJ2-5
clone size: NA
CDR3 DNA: TGTGCCAGCGGGGCCCGATGGGAGACCCAGTACTTC
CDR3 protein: CASGARWETQYF

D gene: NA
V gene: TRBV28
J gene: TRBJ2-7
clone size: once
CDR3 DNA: TGTGCCAGCAGTTTATACTTCTACGAGCAGTACTTC
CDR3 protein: CASSLYFYEQYF

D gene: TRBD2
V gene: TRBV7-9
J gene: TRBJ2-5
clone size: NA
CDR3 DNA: TGTGCCAGCAGCTTCTCTAGCGGGGGGGTTTACGAGACCCAGTACTTC
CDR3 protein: CASSFSSGGVYETQYF

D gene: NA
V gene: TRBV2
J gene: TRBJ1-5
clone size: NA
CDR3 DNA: TGTGCCAGCAGTGAGATCAGGGGTAGCAATCAGCCCCAGCATTTT
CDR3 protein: CASSEIRGSNQPQHF

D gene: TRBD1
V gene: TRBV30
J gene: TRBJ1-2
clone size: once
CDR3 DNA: TGTGCCCATTCGACAGGGTCCCAGGGTTATGGCTACACCTTC
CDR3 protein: CAHSTGSQGYGYTF

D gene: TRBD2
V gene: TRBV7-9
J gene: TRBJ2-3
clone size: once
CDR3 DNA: TGTGCCAGCAGCCCCCTAGCGGGGGGCACAGATACGCAGTATTTT
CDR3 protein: CASSPLAGGTDTQYF

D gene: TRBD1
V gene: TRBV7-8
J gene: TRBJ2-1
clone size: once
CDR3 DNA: TGTGCCAGCAGCGCCCGGGACAGATCCTACAATGAGCAGTTCTTC
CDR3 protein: CASSARDRSYNEQFF

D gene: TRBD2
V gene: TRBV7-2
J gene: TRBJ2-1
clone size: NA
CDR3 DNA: TGTGCCAGCAGCTTAGTTAGCGGGGCTACAAATGAGCAGTTCTTC
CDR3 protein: CASSLVSGATNEQFF

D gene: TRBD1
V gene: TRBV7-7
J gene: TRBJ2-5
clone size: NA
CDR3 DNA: TGTGCCAGCAGCGTACAGGGGGCGGTCGGTGGGCAAGAGACCCAGTACTTC
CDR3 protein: CASSVQGAVGGQETQYF

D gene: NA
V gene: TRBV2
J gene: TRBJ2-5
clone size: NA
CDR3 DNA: TGTGCCAGCAGTGAGGGGGCCCTACAAGAGACCCAGTACTTC
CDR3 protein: CASSEGALQETQYF

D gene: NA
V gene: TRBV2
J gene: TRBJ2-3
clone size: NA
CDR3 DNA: TGTGCCAGCATTCTGCGGAGCACAGATACGCAGTATTTT
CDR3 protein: CASILRSTDTQYF

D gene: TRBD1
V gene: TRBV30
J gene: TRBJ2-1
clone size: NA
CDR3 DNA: TGTGCCTGGAACCGGGACAGGGGGAGGAATGAGCAGTTCTTC
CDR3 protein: CAWNRDRGRNEQFF

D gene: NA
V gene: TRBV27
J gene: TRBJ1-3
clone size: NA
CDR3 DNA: TGTGCCAGCACCCGGACCCCAGGGGCCTCTGGAAACACCATATATTTT
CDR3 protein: CASTRTPGASGNTIYF

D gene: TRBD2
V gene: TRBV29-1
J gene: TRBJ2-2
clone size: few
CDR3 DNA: TGCAGCGTTCACTTAGCGGGGAGGGGGACCGGGGAGCTGTTTTTT
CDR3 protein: CSVHLAGRGTGELFF

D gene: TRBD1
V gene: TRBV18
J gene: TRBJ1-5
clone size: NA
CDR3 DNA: TGTGCCAGCTCACCTCAAAGGGGGCGCGGAAGCAATCAGCCCCAGCATTTT
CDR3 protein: CASSPQRGRGSNQPQHF

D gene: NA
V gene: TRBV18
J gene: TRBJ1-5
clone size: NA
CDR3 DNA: TGTGCCAGCTCACCGACAAATCAGCCCCAGCATTTT
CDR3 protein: CASSPTNQPQHF

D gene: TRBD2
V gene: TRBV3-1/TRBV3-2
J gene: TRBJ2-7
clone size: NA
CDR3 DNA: TGTGCCAGCAGCCAAAGGAGTACTAGCGGGTGGGAGCAGTACTTC
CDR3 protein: CASSQRSTSGWEQYF

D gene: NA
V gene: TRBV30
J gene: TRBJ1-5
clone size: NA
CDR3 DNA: TGTGCCTGGAGTGGCGGGGACTATCAGCCCCAGCATTTT
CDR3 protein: CAWSGGDYQPQHF

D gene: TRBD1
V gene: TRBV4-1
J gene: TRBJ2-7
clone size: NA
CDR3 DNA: TGCGCCAGCAGCCAAGCCGATTTTGTGGGACAGGGTCGATACGAGCAGTACTTC
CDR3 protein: CASSQADFVGQGRYEQYF

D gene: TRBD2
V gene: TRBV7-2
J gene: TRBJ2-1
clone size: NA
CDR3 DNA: TGTGCCAGCAGCTTAGGAGGCGGGGGTCGTTACAATGAGCAGTTCTTC
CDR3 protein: CASSLGGGGRYNEQFF

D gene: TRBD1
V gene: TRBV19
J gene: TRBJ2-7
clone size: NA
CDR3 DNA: TGTGCCAGTAGTACAGGGGGCGGGACCTACGAGCAGTACTTC
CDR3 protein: CASSTGGGTYEQYF

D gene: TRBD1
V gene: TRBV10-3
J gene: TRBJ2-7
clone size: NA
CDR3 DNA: TGTGCCATCAGTGAGTCGGACAGGGGTGAGCAGTACTTC
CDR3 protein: CAISESDRGEQYF

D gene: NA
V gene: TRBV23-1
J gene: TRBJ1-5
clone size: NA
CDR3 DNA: TGCGCCAGCAGTCCTACTGGGGGGGCGCGCGATCAGCCCCAGCATTTT
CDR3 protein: CASSPTGGARDQPQHF

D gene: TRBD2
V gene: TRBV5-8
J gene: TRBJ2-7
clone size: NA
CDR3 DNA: TGTGCCAGCAGCTTGGGATCGGGGGGGCCCTACGAGCAGTACTTC
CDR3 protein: CASSLGSGGPYEQYF

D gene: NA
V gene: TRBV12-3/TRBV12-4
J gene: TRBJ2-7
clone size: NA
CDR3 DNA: TGTGCCAGCAGTTCGGACAGTTACGAGCAGTACTTC
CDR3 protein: CASSSDSYEQYF

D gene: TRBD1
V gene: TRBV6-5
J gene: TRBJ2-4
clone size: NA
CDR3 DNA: TGTGCCAGCAGTCTGGGACAGAAAAACATTCAGTACTTC
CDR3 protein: CASSLGQKNIQYF